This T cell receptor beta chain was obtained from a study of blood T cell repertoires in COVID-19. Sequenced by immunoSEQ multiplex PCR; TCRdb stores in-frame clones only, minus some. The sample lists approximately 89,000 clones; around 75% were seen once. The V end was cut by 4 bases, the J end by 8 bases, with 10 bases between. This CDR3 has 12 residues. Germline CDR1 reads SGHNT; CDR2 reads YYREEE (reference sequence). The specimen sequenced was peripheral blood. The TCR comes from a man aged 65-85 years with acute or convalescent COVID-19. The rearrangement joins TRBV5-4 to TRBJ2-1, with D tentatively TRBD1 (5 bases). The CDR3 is CASSGRVDEQFF. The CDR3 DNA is TGTGCCAGCAGCGGCAGGGTCGATGAGCAGTTCTTC. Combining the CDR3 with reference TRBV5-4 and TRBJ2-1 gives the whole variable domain ETGVTQSPTHLIKTRGQQVTLRCSSQSGHNTVSWYQQALGQGPQFIFQYYREEENGRGNFPPRFSGLQFPNYSSELNVNALELDDSALYLCASSGRVDEQFFGPGTRLTVL.